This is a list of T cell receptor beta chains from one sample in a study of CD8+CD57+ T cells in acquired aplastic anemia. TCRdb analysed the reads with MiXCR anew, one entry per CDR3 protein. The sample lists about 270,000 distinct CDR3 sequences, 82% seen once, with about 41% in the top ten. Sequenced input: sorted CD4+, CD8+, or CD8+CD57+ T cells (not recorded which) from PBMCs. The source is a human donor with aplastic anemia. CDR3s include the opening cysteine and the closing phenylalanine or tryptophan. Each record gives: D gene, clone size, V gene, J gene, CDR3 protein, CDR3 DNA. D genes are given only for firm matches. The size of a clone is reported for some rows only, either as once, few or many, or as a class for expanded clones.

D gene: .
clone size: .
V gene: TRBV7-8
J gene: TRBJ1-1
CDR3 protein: CASSLARGPGYTEAFF
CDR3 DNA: TGTGCCAGCAGCTTAGCGCGAGGACCCGGTTACACTGAAGCTTTCTTT

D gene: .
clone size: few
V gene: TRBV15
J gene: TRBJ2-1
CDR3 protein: CATSRGFAGTYNEQFF
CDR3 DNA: TGTGCCACCAGCAGAGGGTTTGCAGGGACCTACAATGAGCAGTTCTTC

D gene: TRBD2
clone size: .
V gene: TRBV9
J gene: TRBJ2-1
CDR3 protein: CASSVDGRENEQFF
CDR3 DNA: TGTGCCAGCAGCGTAGACGGGAGGGAAAATGAGCAGTTCTTC

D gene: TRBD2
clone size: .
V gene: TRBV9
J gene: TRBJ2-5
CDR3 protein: CASSGGLAETDTYF
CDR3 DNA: TGTGCCAGCAGCGGAGGACTAGCGGAAACAGATACGTACTTC

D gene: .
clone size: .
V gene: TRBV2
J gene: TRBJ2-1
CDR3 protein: CASGQGGANGQDVEFF
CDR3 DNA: TGTGCCAGCGGCCAGGGGGGCGCAAACGGTCAGGATGTGGAGTTCTTC

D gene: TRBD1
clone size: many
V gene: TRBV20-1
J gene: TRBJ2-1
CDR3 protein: CSTTKQGNEQFF
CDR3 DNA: TGCAGTACCACAAAACAGGGGAATGAGCAGTTCTTC

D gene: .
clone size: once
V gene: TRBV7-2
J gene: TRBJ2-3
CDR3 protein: CASSLAGRHTDTQYF
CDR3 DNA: TGTGCCAGCAGCTTAGCTGGAAGACACACAGATACGCAGTATTTT

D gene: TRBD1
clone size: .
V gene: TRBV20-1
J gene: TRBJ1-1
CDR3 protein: CSASSVWPGQSGNTEAFF
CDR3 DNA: TGCAGTGCCAGCAGTGTTTGGCCGGGACAGTCGGGGAACACTGAAGCTTTCTTT

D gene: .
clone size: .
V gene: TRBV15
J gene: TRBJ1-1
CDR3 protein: CATSRPRANTEAFF
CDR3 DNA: TGTGCCACCAGCAGGCCCCGGGCGAACACTGAAGCTTTCTTT

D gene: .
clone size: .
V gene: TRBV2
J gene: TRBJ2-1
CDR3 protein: CASSRAVSAYNEQFF
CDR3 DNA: TGTGCCAGCTCCCGGGCTGTTTCAGCCTACAATGAGCAGTTCTTC

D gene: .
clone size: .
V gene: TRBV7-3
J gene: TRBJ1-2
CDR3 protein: CASSSSSQNYGYTF
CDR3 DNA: TGTGCCAGCAGCTCATCTTCCCAGAACTATGGCTACACCTTC

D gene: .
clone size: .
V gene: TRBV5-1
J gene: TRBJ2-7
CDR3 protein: CATSARGVAYEQYF
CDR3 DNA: TGTGCCACCAGCGCCCGGGGCGTGGCCTACGAGCAGTACTTC

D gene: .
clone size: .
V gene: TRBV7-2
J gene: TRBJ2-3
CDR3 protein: CASGEAGTDTPYF
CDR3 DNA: TGTGCCAGCGGGGAAGCGGGCACAGATACGCCGTATTTT

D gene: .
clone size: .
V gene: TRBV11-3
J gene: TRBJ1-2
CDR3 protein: CASSSNKGYLRYTF
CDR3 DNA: TGTGCCAGCAGCTCAAACAAGGGTTATCTCCGCTACACCTTC

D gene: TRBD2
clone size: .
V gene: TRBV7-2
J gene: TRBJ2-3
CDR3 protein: CASSSLAGGHDKQYF
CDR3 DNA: TGTGCCAGCAGCTCACTGGCGGGGGGGCATGATAAGCAGTATTTT

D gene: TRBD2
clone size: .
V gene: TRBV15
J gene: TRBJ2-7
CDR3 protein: CASGGPPKDTQYF
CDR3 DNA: TGTGCCAGCGGGGGACCGCCCAAGGATACGCAGTACTTC

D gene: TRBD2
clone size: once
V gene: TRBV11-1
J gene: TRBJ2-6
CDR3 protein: CAYEVAGSYGASVLTF
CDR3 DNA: TGTGCCTACGAGGTAGCGGGTAGCTACGGGGCCAGCGTCCTGACTTTC